This T cell receptor beta chain emerged from a study of cytomegalovirus exposure and HLA in healthy donors. Looking at the study overall: From HLA-typed donors, an early data release held roughly 89 million unique TCRs. Findings and caveats of the study: Some highly shared sequence variants likely arose as a pipeline artifact. Reportedly, cytomegalovirus status was diagnosed with high sensitivity and specificity.

The primer mix had 60 Vbeta and 13 Jbeta primers. Repertoires were generated with immunoSEQ multiplex PCR, while TCRdb's copy carries only in-frame clones and drops some. The sample gives more than 100,000 clones, 60% to 75% of which show up once; about 6% is in the top ten. Germline V gives CDR1 MNHEY, CDR2 SMNVEV (reference sequence). V dropped 5 bases and J dropped 3 bases, with 10 bases sitting between them. The CDR3 extends over 14 amino acids. A note on this clone: Its specificity is unknown.

The source of this sequence is a woman aged 45-65 years in good health and CMV-seropositive. What was sequenced was PBMCs. The chain combines TRBV27 with TRBJ2-2, with D uncertain. CDR3 residues: CASSRNRDTGELFF. CDR3 nucleotide sequence: TGTGCCAGCAGTCGCAACCGGGACACCGGGGAGCTGTTTTTT.